This T cell receptor beta chain was identified in a study of OX40 agonist ivuxolimab in advanced cancers. The overall study: A partial response was reached by three patients: one with hepatocellular carcinoma and two with cutaneous melanoma.

Clones were read by immunoSEQ multiplex PCR, and TCRdb kept only the in-frame ones, dropping some. The sample has about 58,000 clones, approximately 75% seen once. Material: CD4+ or CD8+ T cells sorted from blood, obtained in a trial of the OX40 agonist ivuxolimab. The clonotype comes from an adult with an advanced solid tumor such as melanoma, head and neck, liver or kidney cancer.

CDR3 coding DNA: TGTGCCAGCAGCCACATCCGCGCAGGGGGTTACAATGAGCAGTTCTTC. As protein: CASSHIRAGGYNEQFF. The genes are TRBV7-9 and TRBJ2-1; 7 bases map to TRBD1. This CDR3 is built from 16 residues. CDR1 SEHNR and CDR2 FQNEAQ come from the germline V gene (reference sequence). V shed 5 bases and J 4 bases; nucleotides not matched to a gene: 11.